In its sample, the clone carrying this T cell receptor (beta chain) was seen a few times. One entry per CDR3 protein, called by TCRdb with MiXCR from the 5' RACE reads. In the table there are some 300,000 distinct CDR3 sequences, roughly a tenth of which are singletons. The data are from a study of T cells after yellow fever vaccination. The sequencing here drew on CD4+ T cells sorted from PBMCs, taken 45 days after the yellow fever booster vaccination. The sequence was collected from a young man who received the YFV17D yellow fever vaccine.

The CDR3 reads CASSERGGARTDTQYF. As DNA, the CDR3 is TGTGCCAGCAGTGAAAGGGGGGGAGCCCGCACAGATACGCAGTATTTT. The V and J genes are TRBV6-1 and TRBJ2-3, with D possibly matching TRBD2 (7 bases). CDR3 length: 16 residues. The germline gives CDR1 MNHNS, CDR2 SASEGT. Deletions cut 2 bases from V and 1 base from J, with 13 bases between.